This T cell receptor beta chain was documented in a study of monozygotic twins with inflammatory bowel disease. No T cells were sorted before total RNA was taken from whole blood. This CDR3 is 15 amino acids long. Per germline, CDR1 MDHEN and CDR2 SYDVKM. Each UMI, carrying a 6-nucleotide sample barcode, came from template switching. No DNA is given; TCRdb re-called the 5' RACE reads and lists each CDR3 protein once. The listing contains 400,000 or so distinct CDR3 sequences. Details on this clonotype: As yet, its antigen is unknown.

General study findings and limits: Support was absent for any single strong signal or clonotype linked to IBD. Whether twins were concordant or discordant made no difference to repertoire similarity, possibly from limited power.

The V gene is TRBV28, the J gene TRBJ2-3; lacking DNA, the TRBD2 call made by TCRdb goes unchecked. Sample: blood. The receptor was isolated from a human donor with ulcerative colitis or Crohn's disease, or a healthy co-twin of an affected twin (not recorded which). This CDR3 is CASNLGGGAADTQYF.